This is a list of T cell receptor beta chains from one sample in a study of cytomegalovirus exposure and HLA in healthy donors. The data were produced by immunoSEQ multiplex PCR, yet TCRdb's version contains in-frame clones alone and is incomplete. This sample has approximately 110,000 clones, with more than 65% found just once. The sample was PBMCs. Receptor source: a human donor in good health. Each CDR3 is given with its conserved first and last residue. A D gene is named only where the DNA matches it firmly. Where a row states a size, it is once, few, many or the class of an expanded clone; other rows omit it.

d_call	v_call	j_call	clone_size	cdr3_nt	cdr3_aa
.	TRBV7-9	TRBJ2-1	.	TGTGCCAGCAGCCCAGGGCTTACAAGGCAGTTCTTC	CASSPGLTRQFF
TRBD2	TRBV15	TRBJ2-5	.	TGTGCCACCAGCAGAGGAGGGTCATCCGGGGGGGAGACCCAGTACTTC	CATSRGGSSGGETQYF
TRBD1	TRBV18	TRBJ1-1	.	TGTGCCAGCTCCCTCGGACAGGGAAACACTGAAGCTTTCTTT	CASSLGQGNTEAFF
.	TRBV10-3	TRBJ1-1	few	TGTGCCATCAGCCGAACAGAGAACACTGAAGCTTTCTTT	CAISRTENTEAFF
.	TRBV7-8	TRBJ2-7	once	TGTGCCAGCAGCTTAGGGGGCGGCGAGCAGTACTTC	CASSLGGGEQYF
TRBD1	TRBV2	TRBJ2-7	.	TGTGCCAGCACCGGGACAGCACACTACGAGCAGTACTTC	CASTGTAHYEQYF
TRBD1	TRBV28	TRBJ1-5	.	TGTGCCAGCAGTTTTTATACAGGGGGCAATCAGCCCCAGCATTTT	CASSFYTGGNQPQHF
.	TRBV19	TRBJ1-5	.	TGTGCCAGTAGTGGTCAACTCTCCAATCAGCCCCAGCATTTT	CASSGQLSNQPQHF
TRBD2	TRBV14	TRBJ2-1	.	TGTGCCAGCAGCGCAAGCGGGAGGGGTAATGAGCAGTTCTTC	CASSASGRGNEQFF
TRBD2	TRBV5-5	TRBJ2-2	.	TGTGCCAGCAGCCTCCGGACTATCCTAAGCGGGAGAGGAGACACCGGGGAGCTGTTTTTT	CASSLRTILSGRGDTGELFF
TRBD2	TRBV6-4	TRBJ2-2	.	TGTGCCAGCAGTCGACTAGCGGGAGACACCGGGGAGCTGTTTTTT	CASSRLAGDTGELFF
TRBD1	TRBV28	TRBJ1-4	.	TGTGCCAGCAGCGCGACAGGGAATTTAGCAACTAATGAAAAACTGTTTTTT	CASSATGNLATNEKLFF
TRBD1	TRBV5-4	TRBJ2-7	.	TGTGCCAGCAGCAGGACAGGGGCCTCCTACGAGCAGTACTTC	CASSRTGASYEQYF
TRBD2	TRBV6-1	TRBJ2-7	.	TGTGCCAGCAAAACTAGCGGGAGTATTTACGAGCAGTACTTC	CASKTSGSIYEQYF
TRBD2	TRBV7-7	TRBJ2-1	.	TGTGCTAGCAGCTTAAGTACTAGCGCCCACAATGAGCAGTTCTTC	CASSLSTSAHNEQFF
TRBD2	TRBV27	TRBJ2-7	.	TGTGCCAGCAGTTTTCTCGGGGGGATCTACGAGCAGTACTTC	CASSFLGGIYEQYF
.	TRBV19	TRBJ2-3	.	TGTGCCAGTAGTCCTCCGGGGCGGGGAGATACGCAGTATTTT	CASSPPGRGDTQYF